These T cell receptor beta chains were read from a single sample in a study of T cell repertoires in cytomegalovirus infection. The antigens these receptors bind are not known. MiXCR, run by TCRdb on the reads, gives a single entry per CDR3 protein. The sample yields roughly 920,000 distinct CDR3 sequences, around 30% seen once. The sequencing here drew on cultured CD8+ T cells from PBMCs, taken from culture after CMV antigen stimulation. Receptors were obtained from a human donor in good health (CMV status not recorded). Some clones in this sample may be carry-over from other donors' samples. CDR3s include the opening cysteine and the closing phenylalanine or tryptophan. A D gene is named only where the DNA matches it firmly. Some rows have no size entry. The others give once, few or many, or a class for an expanded clone.

TRBJ1-5 TRBV5-3 . . CASSLVADPRSNQPQHF TGTGCCAGCAGCTTGGTCGCCGACCCGAGGAGCAATCAGCCCCAGCATTTT
TRBJ2-3 TRBV20-1 . TRBD2 CSARPRGDSTDTQYF TGCAGTGCTAGGCCACGGGGGGACAGCACAGATACGCAGTATTTT
TRBJ1-3 TRBV2 . . CASNGDMENTIYF TGTGCCAGCAACGGGGACATGGAAAACACCATATATTTT
TRBJ2-1 TRBV5-8 . . CASSFTSLGGLSYNEQFF TGTGCCAGCAGCTTCACTTCTTTGGGGGGGCTCTCCTACAATGAGCAGTTCTTC
TRBJ1-3 TRBV4-3 . TRBD1 CASSQVPGTGGNSIYF TGCGCCAGCAGCCAAGTTCCGGGGACAGGGGGAAACTCCATATATTTT
TRBJ2-1 TRBV4-1 . . CASSQEWDLSYNEQFF TGCGCCAGCAGCCAAGAATGGGACCTCTCCTACAATGAGCAGTTCTTC
TRBJ2-2 TRBV7-6 . . CASSPLQLGVTGELFF TGTGCCAGCAGCCCCCTACAGCTGGGGGTCACCGGGGAGCTGTTTTTT
TRBJ1-3 TRBV5-6 few . CASSLFGSRSGNTIYF TGTGCCAGCAGCTTGTTCGGCAGCCGCTCTGGAAACACCATATATTTT
TRBJ2-7 TRBV5-3 . TRBD2 CASSRAGGSGNEQYF TGTGCCAGCAGTCGGGCGGGGGGGTCTGGGAACGAGCAGTACTTC
TRBJ2-7 TRBV3-1 once TRBD2 CASSPGTSGALAYEQYF TGTGCCAGCAGCCCTGGGACTAGCGGGGCCCTAGCCTACGAGCAGTACTTC
TRBJ2-3 TRBV7-6 few TRBD2 CASSLGWRGEGGTDTQYF TGTGCCAGCAGCTTAGGCTGGCGGGGGGAGGGGGGGACAGATACGCAGTATTTT
TRBJ2-2 TRBV2 . . CASSDPGDPDTGELFF TGTGCCAGCAGTGACCCCGGGGACCCGGACACCGGGGAGCTGTTTTTT
TRBJ2-7 TRBV7-8 many TRBD1 CASRDRGHEQYF TGTGCCAGCAGGGACAGGGGGCACGAGCAGTACTTC
TRBJ2-3 TRBV19 few . CASSRRGPPTDTQYF TGTGCCAGTAGTCGCAGGGGACCCCCCACAGATACGCAGTATTTT
TRBJ1-6 TRBV12-5 few TRBD1 CASGLVRVGTGGFDSPLHF TGTGCTAGTGGTTTGGTACGGGTCGGGACAGGGGGCTTTGATTCACCCCTCCACTTT
TRBJ2-1 TRBV6-5 . TRBD1 CASSYSGQGVDEQFF TGTGCCAGCAGTTACTCGGGGCAGGGGGTCGATGAGCAGTTCTTC
TRBJ1-2 TRBV20-1 few . CSDAGVLYGYTF TGCAGTGACGCAGGGGTCCTCTATGGCTACACCTTC
TRBJ2-2 TRBV19 . . CASRPGVNTGELFF TGTGCCAGTAGGCCCGGGGTCAACACCGGGGAGCTGTTTTTT
TRBJ2-7 TRBV5-1 . . CASSLAGAIYEQYF TGCGCCAGCAGCTTGGCGGGAGCCATCTACGAGCAGTACTTC
TRBJ2-3 TRBV27 . TRBD2 CASSLRAGVHTDTQYF TGTGCCAGCAGTTTACGGGCGGGGGTACACACAGATACGCAGTATTTT
TRBJ1-5 TRBV27 . . CASSFGGHQPQHF TGTGCCAGCAGTTTCGGGGGGCATCAGCCCCAGCATTTT
TRBJ1-1 TRBV6-6 few TRBD1 CASSYSGQGRRDTEAFF TGTGCCAGCAGTTACTCGGGACAGGGGCGAAGGGACACTGAAGCTTTCTTT
TRBJ1-1 TRBV7-9 many . CASTPGGGEETEAFF TGTGCCAGCACCCCGGGGGGGGGTGAGGAGACTGAAGCTTTCTTT
TRBJ1-6 TRBV13 few TRBD1 CASSTGTGRNSPLHF TGTGCCAGCAGCACCGGGACAGGGCGTAATTCACCCCTCCACTTT
TRBJ1-1 TRBV12-5 . . CASGLVPSRSGTEAFF TGTGCTAGTGGTTTGGTACCTTCCCGAAGCGGGACTGAAGCTTTCTTT
TRBJ1-2 TRBV28 . TRBD1 CASTSPTGAGYGYTF TGTGCCAGCACCTCCCCCACAGGGGCTGGCTATGGCTACACCTTC
TRBJ2-5 TRBV12-3/TRBV12-4 few . CASSFLRVALQETQYF TGTGCCAGCAGTTTTCTAAGGGTAGCTCTCCAGGAGACCCAGTACTTC
TRBJ1-1 TRBV6-1 few . CASGDPGAEAFF TGTGCCAGCGGGGACCCGGGCGCTGAAGCTTTCTTT
TRBJ2-5 TRBV12-3/TRBV12-4 many TRBD2 CASSRAGLAGGTYETQYF TGTGCCAGCAGCCGGGCGGGACTAGCGGGGGGCACTTATGAGACCCAGTACTTC
TRBJ1-2 TRBV6-6 . . CASSYSSGGMNYGYTF TGTGCCAGCAGTTACTCGAGCGGGGGGATGAACTATGGCTACACCTTC
TRBJ1-5 TRBV7-9 many . CASSQYSNQPQHF TGTGCCAGCAGCCAGTATAGCAATCAGCCCCAGCATTTT
TRBJ2-2 TRBV4-3 few . CASTETFTNTGELFF TGCGCCAGCACCGAAACTTTTACGAACACCGGGGAGCTGTTTTTT
TRBJ2-3 TRBV6-1 . TRBD1 CVSSGTGMKDTQYF TGTGTCAGCTCGGGGACAGGGATGAAAGATACGCAGTATTTT
TRBJ2-1 TRBV12-3/TRBV12-4 . . CATSTGLNEQFF TGTGCCACTTCGACAGGTCTCAATGAGCAGTTCTTC
TRBJ1-2 TRBV6-5 . . CASTYGRDTYGYTF TGTGCCAGCACCTACGGCCGGGACACCTATGGCTACACCTTC
TRBJ2-1 TRBV7-9 . TRBD2 CASRHSGGYRRGDEQFF TGTGCCAGCAGACATAGCGGGGGGTATCGCCGGGGGGATGAGCAGTTCTTC
TRBJ2-6 TRBV25-1 . TRBD2 CASSARGGGNVLTF TGTGCCAGCAGTGCTCGGGGGGGAGGCAACGTCCTGACTTTC
TRBJ2-5 TRBV6-1 once . CATLSGEAKETQYF TGTGCCACATTGTCGGGGGAGGCAAAAGAGACCCAGTACTTC
TRBJ2-7 TRBV12-3/TRBV12-4 few . CASRVGGAQYF TGTGCCAGCCGAGTTGGTGGCGCGCAGTACTTC
TRBJ1-2 TRBV5-5 . . CASSLGTGPHLYYGYTF TGTGCCAGCAGCTTGGGAACAGGGCCCCATTTGTATTATGGCTACACCTTC
TRBJ2-1 TRBV5-6 . TRBD1 CASSLGGGRGQFF TGTGCCAGCAGCTTGGGAGGGGGCAGGGGGCAGTTCTTC
TRBJ2-5 TRBV18 . . CASSPAYQETQYF TGTGCCAGCTCACCGGCGTACCAAGAGACCCAGTACTTC
TRBJ2-7 TRBV7-9 few TRBD2 CASSSSERGFSYEQYF TGTGCCAGCAGCTCTTCCGAGCGGGGTTTCTCCTACGAGCAGTACTTC
TRBJ1-1 TRBV6-1 many . CASSEAPGGYNTEAFF TGTGCCAGCAGTGAAGCCCCCGGAGGGTACAACACTGAAGCTTTCTTT
TRBJ2-1 TRBV9 . . CTSSARGNEQFF TGTACCAGCAGCGCGCGGGGCAATGAGCAGTTCTTC
TRBJ1-2 TRBV6-2/TRBV6-3 . . CASSSRTVVYGYTF TGTGCCAGCAGTTCGAGGACGGTGGTCTATGGCTACACCTTC
TRBJ2-2 TRBV29-1 . . CSAFILDIPGELFF TGCAGCGCTTTTATCTTGGACATCCCCGGGGAGCTGTTTTTT
TRBJ1-4 TRBV7-9 . . CASSSSRGLERLFF TGTGCCAGCAGCTCTTCCAGGGGTCTAGAAAGACTGTTTTTT
TRBJ2-7 TRBV2 few TRBD2 CASSDPSGGTYEQYF TGTGCCAGCAGTGATCCAAGCGGGGGAACCTACGAGCAGTACTTC
TRBJ2-2 TRBV12-3/TRBV12-4 few TRBD1 CASTSPSGQGWTGELFF TGTGCCAGCACCTCTCCCTCAGGACAGGGGTGGACCGGGGAGCTGTTTTTT
TRBJ1-5 TRBV6-2/TRBV6-3 once . CASSYLLGRGAVLGNQPQHF TGTGCCAGCAGTTACCTCTTGGGAAGAGGCGCTGTTTTAGGCAATCAGCCCCAGCATTTT
TRBJ1-5 TRBV18 . . CASSPSSASNQPQHF TGTGCCAGCTCACCATCCTCGGCGAGCAATCAGCCCCAGCATTTT
TRBJ2-3 TRBV11-2 . . CASNLPGKSTDTQYF TGTGCCAGCAACTTGCCAGGAAAGAGCACAGATACGCAGTATTTT
TRBJ1-1 TRBV12-3/TRBV12-4 few TRBD1 CASSRSSGQGAKRAEAFF TGTGCCAGCAGCAGAAGTTCGGGACAGGGGGCCAAAAGGGCTGAAGCTTTCTTT
TRBJ2-1 TRBV7-2 many . CASSHGNEQFF TGTGCCAGCAGCCATGGGAATGAGCAGTTCTTC